These 26 T cell receptor beta chains share one sample of origin, sequenced in a study of blood T cell repertoires in COVID-19. Sequencing was performed with immunoSEQ multiplex PCR; in TCRdb, only in-frame clones are kept and a portion is missing. The table includes 30,000 to 35,000 clones, around 86% detected once. The sequenced material came from peripheral blood. The receptors shown here come from a man aged 55 to 70 with active COVID-19.

The CDR3 loop is CASSPREEGKLFF. CDR3 coding DNA: TGTGCCAGCAGCCCCCGGGAGGAGGGAAAACTGTTTTTT. The chain has TRBV9 and TRBJ1-4; D remains ambiguous. V dropped 4 bases and J dropped 10 bases, with 14 bases sitting between them. This CDR3 is built from 13 residues. Per the germline V gene, CDR1 is SGDLS and CDR2 is YYNGEE.

This chain links TRBV3-1 (or the pseudogene TRBV3-2) with TRBJ1-1; 8 bases agree with TRBD1. J was trimmed by 0 bases and V by 4 bases; bases with no gene match: 7. This CDR3 comprises 16 residues. CDR1 and CDR2 from the germline V gene are LGHDT and YNNKEL (reference sequence). CDR3 bases: TGTGCCAGCAGCCCCCGGGCAGGGGGCATGAACACTGAAGCTTTCTTT. Translation: CASSPRAGGMNTEAFF.

J is TRBJ1-1 and V is TRBV3-1 (or the pseudogene TRBV3-2); TRBD1 aligns across 8 bases. The ends lost 4 bases at V and 0 bases at J; junction bases unmatched: 4. The CDR3 spans 15 residues. Germline V gives CDR1 LGHDT, CDR2 YNNKEL (reference sequence). The CDR3 here is CASSRRGPLNTEAFF. The DNA for the CDR3 is TGTGCCAGCAGCCGCAGGGGGCCCTTGAACACTGAAGCTTTCTTT.

This chain joins TRBV7-3 and TRBJ2-3; 7 bases are a match to TRBD2. The J segment lost 3 bases and the V segment lost 2 bases, leaving 11 bases of the junction unmatched. This CDR3 region has 17 residues. CDR1 SGHTA and CDR2 FQGTGA come from the germline V gene. CDR3 region: CASSLGVREYKTDTQYF. The DNA of the CDR3 is TGTGCCAGCAGCTTAGGGGTGCGGGAGTACAAAACAGATACGCAGTATTTT.

V usage is TRBV5-1 and J usage is TRBJ2-5; 9 positions agree with TRBD2. Germline V gene data show CDR1 as SGHRS and CDR2 as YFSETQ. After removal of 4 bases from V and 3 bases from J, the junction contained 10 bases not matched to a gene. The CDR3 sequence is 16 residues long. CDR3 in amino acids: CASSQEPSGIEETQYF. CDR3 in DNA: TGCGCCAGCAGCCAGGAGCCTAGCGGGATCGAAGAGACCCAGTACTTC.

V usage is TRBV6-5 and J usage is TRBJ1-2; the match to TRBD1 covers 7 bases. Germline CDR1 and CDR2: MNHEY and SVGAGI. J was trimmed by 3 bases and V by 6 bases; bases with no gene match: 7. The length of the CDR3 is 14 residues. CDR3 protein: CASRSPGGHYGYTF. CDR3 coding DNA: TGTGCCAGCAGGTCCCCAGGGGGTCACTATGGCTACACCTTC.

The V and J genes are TRBV27 and TRBJ1-2; maybe TRBD1 (5 bases). CDR3 length: 15 residues. Germline CDR1 reads MNHEY; CDR2 reads SMNVEV (reference sequence). V lost 7 bases and J lost 4, with 19 bases in between. The CDR3: CASTPAGAGSYGYTF. Written as DNA, the CDR3 is TGTGCCAGCACCCCCGCTGGGGCGGGGAGCTATGGCTACACCTTC.

The J gene is TRBJ1-1, the V gene TRBV7-6, with a weak D call TRBD1 (6 bases). The CDR3 sequence is 14 residues long. The V end was cut by 5 bases, the J end by 6 bases, with 16 bases between. Per germline, CDR1 SGHVS and CDR2 FNYEAQ. The chain's CDR3 is CASSPWGLKPEAFF. CDR3 DNA: TGTGCCAGCAGCCCCTGGGGGCTCAAACCTGAAGCTTTCTTT.

The chain carries TRBV7-9 and TRBJ2-1; D not resolved. The germline V and J ends were trimmed by 0 bases and 3 bases, with 9 bases remaining between them. The CDR3 is 15 residues long. Per germline, CDR1 SEHNR and CDR2 FQNEAQ (reference sequence). The CDR3 sequence: CASSLAGLSYNEQFF. The CDR3 DNA sequence: TGTGCCAGCAGCTTAGCGGGCCTTAGCTACAATGAGCAGTTCTTC.

The chain joins TRBV10-3 to TRBJ1-6; 7 nucleotides agree with TRBD1. Germline V gives CDR1 ENHRY, CDR2 SYGVKD. The trim removed 6 bases at V and 9 bases at J, leaving 5 bases unmatched. The CDR3 runs to 13 residues. The CDR3 reads CAIRGTDGSPLHF. The CDR3 bases are TGTGCCATCAGGGGGACAGACGGTTCACCCCTCCACTTT.

This chain connects TRBV5-4 to TRBJ2-1; 11 nucleotides match TRBD2. The CDR3 loop spans 15 amino acids. Germline V gene sequence: CDR1 SGHNT, CDR2 YYREEE (reference sequence). The V and J ends lost 3 bases and 5 bases, in that order; junction bases with no gene match: 4. The CDR3: CASSSPGLADNEQFF. DNA of the CDR3: TGTGCCAGCAGCTCACCGGGACTAGCGGACAATGAGCAGTTCTTC.

The chain couples TRBV30 to TRBJ2-7; D perhaps matches TRBD2 (6 bases). Germline CDR1 and CDR2: GTSNPN and SVGIG (reference sequence). The CDR3 runs to 13 residues. V was shortened by 3 bases and J by 4 bases, with 13 bases between the two germline ends. The chain's CDR3 is CAWSPGSTYEQYF. Written as DNA, the CDR3 is TGTGCCTGGAGCCCCGGGAGTACTTACGAGCAGTACTTC.

This clone has a single count. The chain is built from TRBV12-5 and TRBJ1-6; D is ambiguous. The CDR3 loop spans 12 amino acids. Trimming shortened V by 10 bases and J by 0 bases, and 4 bases separated the two germline ends. Germline V gene lookup returns CDR1 LGHNT and CDR2 FRNRAP. CDR3 DNA: TGTGCTACTACCTCCTATAATTCACCCCTCCACTTT. Translation: CATTSYNSPLHF.

This rearrangement joins TRBV9 to TRBJ2-2, with 7 nucleotides matching TRBD2. V gave up 0 bases and J gave up 6 bases; unmatched junction bases: 2. The CDR3 totals 14 residues. The V gene's germline CDR1 is SGDLS and CDR2 YYNGEE. The CDR3 loop reads CASSVASGPGELFF. CDR3 DNA sequence: TGTGCCAGCAGCGTAGCTAGCGGTCCCGGGGAGCTGTTTTTT.

The table lists this clone with a few counts. The rearrangement joins TRBV6-5 to TRBJ1-5; D is possibly TRBD1 (5 bases). CDR3 length equals 15 residues. Trimming stripped 6 bases from V and 2 bases from J, with 14 bases between. CDR1 is MNHEY, CDR2 SVGAGI, per germline. The CDR3 DNA follows: TGTGCCAGCAGCCAGGGTTCCCGGGGCAATCAGCCCCAGCATTTT. Protein: CASSQGSRGNQPQHF.

The rearrangement uses TRBV10-3 and TRBJ1-2; 8 bases match TRBD1. This CDR3 region has 16 residues. CDR1 ENHRY and CDR2 SYGVKD come from the germline V gene. The ends lost 2 bases at V and 1 base at J; junction bases unmatched: 6. The CDR3 DNA sequence: TGTGCCATCAGTGAGAGGGGGACAGGACGTAACTATGGCTACACCTTC. Amino acid sequence: CAISERGTGRNYGYTF.

The rearrangement uses TRBV19 and TRBJ2-7; D may be TRBD2 (6 bases). CDR1 LNHDA and CDR2 SQIVND come from the germline V gene (reference sequence). V was shortened by 6 bases and J by 6 bases, with 12 bases between the two germline ends. This CDR3 spans 12 amino acids. The CDR3 DNA sequence: TGTGCCAGTAGCGGCGTGGGGGGCGAGCAGTACTTC. It codes for CASSGVGGEQYF.

The rearrangement joins TRBV6-2 or TRBV6-3 to TRBJ2-3; 7 nucleotides line up with TRBD2. Germline assignment: CDR1 MNHEY and CDR2 SVGEGT. The CDR3 extends over 13 amino acids. Trimming removed 5 bases from V and 3 bases from J; junction bases left unmatched: 2. CDR3 DNA: TGTGCCAGCAGTCGGGGGGTTACAGATACGCAGTATTTT. It specifies CASSRGVTDTQYF.

CDR3 in amino acids: CSTWTGRVETQYF. CDR3 coding DNA: TGCAGCACTTGGACAGGGAGGGTGGAGACCCAGTACTTC. The genes are TRBV29-1 and TRBJ2-5, with TRBD1 as a possible D gene (8 bases). V lost 8 bases and J lost 5, with 18 bases in between. Per the germline V gene, CDR1 is SQVTM and CDR2 is ANQGSEA. This CDR3 comprises 13 residues.

The chain recombines TRBV2 with TRBJ2-6; 7 nucleotides align to TRBD1. Germline V gives CDR1 SNHLY, CDR2 FYNNEI. V lost 1 base to trimming and J lost 0 bases; unmatched junction nucleotides: 0. CDR3 length equals 16 residues. The CDR3 protein is CASSEEGASGANVLTF. The CDR3 DNA reads as TGTGCCAGCAGTGAAGAGGGGGCCTCTGGGGCCAACGTCCTGACTTTC.

This rearrangement joins TRBV7-8 to TRBJ2-5, with TRBD2 matching 8 bases. Trimming at V came to 3 bases and at J to 3 bases, leaving 15 bases not matched to a gene. Germline assignment: CDR1 SGHVS and CDR2 FQNEAQ. This CDR3 has 18 residues. CDR3 coding DNA: TGTGCCAGCAGCTTCCCGGGACTAGTCGCGGCGGTGGAAGAGACCCAGTACTTC. This codes for CASSFPGLVAAVEETQYF.

This clone appeared a few times. The V call is TRBV6-4, the J call TRBJ2-2; D possibly corresponds to TRBD2 (5 bases). V was pared by 3 bases and J by 8 bases, with 10 bases between. The germline gives CDR1 MRHNA, CDR2 SNTAGT. The CDR3 extends over 13 amino acids. CDR3 region: CASSEEGGGELFF. The CDR3 DNA reads TGTGCCAGCAGTGAAGAGGGTGGAGGGGAGCTGTTTTTT.

V gene TRBV9 combines with J gene TRBJ2-1; 10 positions agree with TRBD2. This CDR3 has 18 amino acids. The germline gives CDR1 SGDLS, CDR2 YYNGEE. J gave up 3 bases and V 4 bases, and 13 bases lay outside the gene matches. CDR3 nucleotide sequence: TGTGCCAGCAGCCCCCGAGGGAGAGCGGGAGGGAACTACAATGAGCAGTTCTTC. The encoded protein is CASSPRGRAGGNYNEQFF.

V and J are TRBV12-3 or TRBV12-4 and TRBJ1-4, with D unclear. V was trimmed by 5 bases and J by 9 bases, leaving 10 bases between them. CDR3 length equals 12 residues. The DNA of the CDR3 is TGTGCCAGCAGTCCGGACTGGCAAAAACTGTTTTTT. Amino acid sequence: CASSPDWQKLFF.

This chain uses TRBV7-2 with TRBJ2-3; 9 nucleotides align to TRBD2. This CDR3 is built from 17 residues. The ends lost 2 bases at V and 4 bases at J; junction bases unmatched: 10. Germline V lookup: CDR1 SGHTA, CDR2 FQGNSA. The CDR3 loop reads CASSLNRPGLASDTQYF. The CDR3 DNA reads TGTGCCAGCAGCTTAAACCGTCCGGGACTAGCCTCAGATACGCAGTATTTT.

V gene TRBV10-3 combines with J gene TRBJ1-6; 12 nucleotides line up with TRBD1. The V gene end was trimmed by 6 bases and the J gene end by 7 bases; junction bases not matched to a gene: 7. Looked up from germline, CDR1 is ENHRY and CDR2 is SYGVKD. CDR3 length: 16 residues. CDR3 sequence: CAISSGTGGPNSPLHF. The DNA for the CDR3 is TGTGCCATCAGCTCCGGGACAGGGGGCCCCAATTCACCCCTCCACTTT.